Listed below are T cell receptor beta chains from one sample, sequenced in a study of cytomegalovirus exposure and HLA in healthy donors. Sequencing was performed with immunoSEQ multiplex PCR; in TCRdb, only in-frame clones are kept and a portion is missing. Recorded here are approximately 150,000 clones; the top ten clones represent about 2.3%. Sequencing was done on a sample of PBMCs. Source of these receptors: a woman aged 18-29 years in good health and CMV-seronegative. Each CDR3 is given with its conserved first and last residue. Each record gives: V gene, J gene, D gene, CDR3 protein, CDR3 DNA. A D gene is named only where the DNA matches it firmly.

TRBV7-8,TRBJ2-1,NA,CASRLGQTTTNEQFF,TGTGCCAGCAGGCTCGGACAGACGACGACCAATGAGCAGTTCTTC
TRBV30,TRBJ2-5,TRBD2,CAWSVPTRTSGNQETQYF,TGTGCCTGGAGTGTACCCACCCGGACTAGCGGGAACCAAGAGACCCAGTACTTC
TRBV7-3,TRBJ2-5,TRBD2,CASSLTPGTSGMETQYF,TGTGCCAGCAGCTTAACCCCCGGGACTAGCGGGATGGAGACCCAGTACTTC
TRBV6-1,TRBJ2-7,TRBD1,CASSESWAGGVIRTYEQYF,TGTGCCAGCAGTGAATCCTGGGCAGGGGGCGTAATCCGAACCTACGAGCAGTACTTC
TRBV20-1,TRBJ2-2,NA,CSAPRSGELFF,TGCAGTGCTCCCCGGTCCGGGGAGCTGTTTTTT
TRBV29-1,TRBJ1-1,TRBD1,CSVRQGPEAFF,TGCAGCGTTCGACAGGGACCTGAAGCTTTCTTT
TRBV5-6,TRBJ1-2,NA,CASSLFTGRYGYTF,TGTGCCAGCAGCTTGTTCACTGGGAGATATGGCTACACCTTC
TRBV6-5,TRBJ2-7,TRBD1,CASRSTTGGSYEQYF,TGTGCCAGCAGATCAACGACAGGGGGCAGTTACGAGCAGTACTTC
TRBV7-9,TRBJ2-2,NA,CASSTGTANTGELFF,TGTGCCAGCAGCACCGGGACTGCTAACACCGGGGAGCTGTTTTTT
TRBV30,TRBJ2-7,NA,CAWSVLGREAYEQYF,TGTGCCTGGAGTGTACTCGGCAGGGAGGCCTACGAGCAGTACTTC
TRBV9,TRBJ1-5,NA,CASSLGGDSNQPQHF,TGTGCCAGCAGCCTTGGGGGGGATAGCAATCAGCCCCAGCATTTT
TRBV2,TRBJ2-1,TRBD2,CASSFGRRGNEQFF,TGTGCCAGCAGCTTTGGCAGGCGGGGGAATGAGCAGTTCTTC
TRBV7-8,TRBJ1-1,TRBD1,CASSSNRQGWTEAFF,TGTGCCAGCAGCTCGAATAGACAGGGGTGGACTGAAGCTTTCTTT
TRBV2,TRBJ2-1,TRBD1,CASSPNTGQGPYHEQFF,TGTGCCAGCAGCCCAAATACCGGACAGGGACCCTACCATGAGCAGTTCTTC
TRBV30,TRBJ1-1,NA,CAWTPSVVNTEAFF,TGTGCCTGGACCCCATCGGTGGTGAACACTGAAGCTTTCTTT
TRBV7-8,TRBJ2-7,TRBD2,CASSLPTSGRARGDFYEQYF,TGTGCCAGCAGCCTACCAACTAGCGGGAGAGCAAGGGGGGACTTCTACGAGCAGTACTTC
TRBV18,TRBJ1-2,TRBD1,CASSPPGTGLGGYTF,TGTGCCAGCTCACCACCGGGGACAGGCCTCGGTGGCTACACCTTC
TRBV9,TRBJ2-2,NA,CASSVLEGPRTGELFF,TGTGCCAGCAGCGTTCTCGAGGGTCCGCGCACCGGGGAGCTGTTTTTT
TRBV5-6,TRBJ2-3,NA,CASSLGGRLVDTQYF,TGTGCCAGCAGCTTGGGAGGGAGGTTGGTAGATACGCAGTATTTT
TRBV23-1,TRBJ1-5,NA,CASSQDFNQPQHF,TGCGCCAGCAGTCAAGACTTTAATCAGCCCCAGCATTTT
TRBV10-3,TRBJ1-2,NA,CAISPGDYGYTF,TGTGCCATCAGTCCCGGGGACTATGGCTACACCTTC
TRBV2,TRBJ2-1,TRBD2,CASRVSGGSYNEQFF,TGTGCCAGCAGGGTTAGCGGGGGCTCCTACAATGAGCAGTTCTTC
TRBV5-1,TRBJ1-1,TRBD1,CASSLARSGTGVEAFF,TGCGCCAGCAGCTTGGCAAGATCCGGGACAGGGGTGGAAGCTTTCTTT
TRBV7-9,TRBJ1-4,NA,CASRIETTNEKLFF,TGTGCCAGCAGAATAGAAACAACTAATGAAAAACTGTTTTTT
TRBV6-1,TRBJ1-4,TRBD1,CASRSIGQGDEKLFF,TGTGCCAGCAGATCCATCGGACAGGGTGATGAAAAACTGTTTTTT
TRBV7-9,TRBJ1-3,NA,CASSLITGGNTIYF,TGTGCCAGCAGCTTAATAACCGGTGGAAACACCATATATTTT
TRBV11-2,TRBJ1-1,NA,CASSLGQGRNTEAFF,TGTGCCAGCAGCTTAGGTCAGGGGAGGAACACTGAAGCTTTCTTT
TRBV6-5,TRBJ1-1,TRBD1,CASSFKDRAGTEAFF,TGTGCCAGCAGTTTCAAGGACAGGGCGGGTACTGAAGCTTTCTTT
TRBV18,TRBJ1-5,NA,CASSPKQGNNQPQHF,TGTGCCAGCTCACCAAAACAGGGTAACAATCAGCCCCAGCATTTT
TRBV15,TRBJ2-5,TRBD2,CATSRTSGSPQETQYF,TGTGCCACCAGCAGGACTAGCGGGAGTCCTCAAGAGACCCAGTACTTC
TRBV9,TRBJ2-3,NA,CASTPTGTDTQYF,TGTGCCAGTACACCGACAGGCACAGATACGCAGTATTTT
TRBV6-6,TRBJ2-1,TRBD2,CASSRTSGGGYNEQFF,TGTGCCAGCAGTAGGACTAGCGGGGGGGGGTACAATGAGCAGTTCTTC
TRBV10-3,TRBJ2-5,TRBD1,CAISPGQGGQETQYF,TGTGCCATCAGTCCGGGACAGGGAGGGCAAGAGACCCAGTACTTC
TRBV4-2,TRBJ1-5,NA,CASSQDIGGGGRQPQHF,TGTGCCAGCAGCCAAGATATCGGAGGGGGGGGTCGGCAGCCCCAGCATTTT
TRBV11-2,TRBJ2-4,TRBD1,CASSHLRQGAKNIQYF,TGTGCCAGCAGCCATCTACGACAGGGGGCCAAAAACATTCAGTACTTC
TRBV15,TRBJ1-1,TRBD1,CATSRDVGQGGFAEAFF,TGTGCCACCAGCAGAGATGTTGGACAGGGCGGATTCGCTGAAGCTTTCTTT
TRBV19,TRBJ1-4,NA,CASSIFGGVNEKLFF,TGTGCCAGTAGTATTTTCGGGGGGGTTAATGAAAAACTGTTTTTT
TRBV4-1,TRBJ2-7,TRBD1,CAVAGTGGHEQYF,TGCGCCGTTGCTGGGACAGGGGGGCACGAGCAGTACTTC
TRBV5-1,TRBJ1-4,TRBD1,CASSHGTGGNEKLFF,TGCGCCAGTAGCCACGGGACAGGGGGCAATGAAAAACTGTTTTTT
TRBV28,TRBJ2-1,TRBD2,CASGSGRWYNEQFF,TGTGCCAGCGGAAGCGGGAGATGGTACAATGAGCAGTTCTTC
TRBV10-2,TRBJ2-1,TRBD2,CASIGFIPGTSGSSYNEQFF,TGCGCCAGCATTGGTTTCATCCCGGGGACTAGCGGGAGTTCCTACAATGAGCAGTTCTTC
TRBV30,TRBJ2-3,NA,CAWSVGVSTDTQYF,TGTGCCTGGAGTGTAGGGGTTAGCACAGATACGCAGTATTTT
TRBV2,TRBJ1-1,NA,CASSKSGWGTEAFF,TGTGCCAGCAGCAAGTCAGGGTGGGGAACTGAAGCTTTCTTT
TRBV12-5,TRBJ2-3,NA,CASGALTSLRDTQYF,TGTGCTAGTGGTGCTTTGACTAGTTTGCGCGATACGCAGTATTTT